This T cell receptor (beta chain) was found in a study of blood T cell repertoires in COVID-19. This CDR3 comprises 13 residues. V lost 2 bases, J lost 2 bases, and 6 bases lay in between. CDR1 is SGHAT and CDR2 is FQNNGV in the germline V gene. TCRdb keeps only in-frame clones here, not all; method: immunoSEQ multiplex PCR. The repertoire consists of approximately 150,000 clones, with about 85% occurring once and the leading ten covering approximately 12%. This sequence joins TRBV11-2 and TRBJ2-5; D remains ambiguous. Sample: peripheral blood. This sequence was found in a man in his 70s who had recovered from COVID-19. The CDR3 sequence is CASSLLGQETQYF. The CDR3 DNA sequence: TGTGCCAGCAGCTTACTCGGGCAAGAGACCCAGTACTTC.